This is a list of T cell receptor beta chains from one sample in a study of early T cells in non-severe SARS-CoV-2 infection. TCRdb itself ran the 5' RACE reads through MiXCR, one entry per CDR3 protein. The table lists 80,000 to 95,000 distinct CDR3 sequences, roughly 15% of them singletons. The sequencing sample was made of whole blood. All receptors come from an adult who was a healthcare worker with PCR-confirmed SARS-CoV-2 infection or an uninfected control (not recorded which). Both conserved end residues are part of each CDR3. Clone size is shown for a subset of rows, as once, few, many or a class of expanded clone.

v_call	j_call	clone_size	cdr3_aa
TRBV11-2	TRBJ2-3	NA	CASSPQNRGRGPDTQYF
TRBV12-3/TRBV12-4	TRBJ2-1	NA	CASSRDINEQFF
TRBV18	TRBJ2-1	many	CASSPPGRGDEQFF
TRBV29-1	TRBJ2-3	few	CSGGQTPNTQYF
TRBV28	TRBJ2-7	many	CASSSGRGTYEQYF
TRBV7-2	TRBJ2-1	NA	CASSFTSGGNEQFF
TRBV14	TRBJ2-2	NA	CASSEEGKANTGELLF
TRBV11-2	TRBJ2-1	NA	CASSLNLAGGYNEQFF
TRBV27	TRBJ1-4	many	CASSSDRGQANEKLFF
TRBV20-1	TRBJ2-3	NA	CSARHRSGLAGGLDTQYF
TRBV4-3	TRBJ1-3	few	CASSQDGRNTIYF
TRBV20-1	TRBJ2-7	NA	CSASLLLDSYEQYF
TRBV6-5	TRBJ2-1	many	CASSYSGSHNEQFF
TRBV7-2	TRBJ2-3	NA	CASSLKWGDTQYF
TRBV2	TRBJ2-5	few	CASSGIAKETQYF
TRBV10-2	TRBJ2-7	NA	CASEPVAGREQYF
TRBV5-1	TRBJ2-1	few	CASSPGPKDLNEQFF
TRBV5-1	TRBJ2-2	many	CASRRESFLVGELFF
TRBV29-1	TRBJ2-2	NA	CSVVRRGESGELFF
TRBV20-1	TRBJ2-1	many	CSARDLAGTGNEQFF
TRBV7-2	TRBJ1-1	many	CASTLGRGSTEAFF
TRBV19	TRBJ2-2	NA	CASTSDRVDTGELFF
TRBV20-1	TRBJ2-3	many	CSARITDTQYF
TRBV11-2	TRBJ1-2	few	CASSPFHREINYGYTF
TRBV5-8	TRBJ1-4	few	CASSEGQGASEKLFF
TRBV10-3	TRBJ2-1	NA	CAIDGLDGEQFF